This T cell receptor (beta chain) was identified in a study of OX40 agonist ivuxolimab in advanced cancers. TCRdb's copy holds only in-frame clones and misses some; the assay was immunoSEQ multiplex PCR. Of tens of thousands of clones in the sample, over 70% were seen once. The sequencing here drew on CD4+ or CD8+ T cells sorted from blood, taken in a trial of the OX40 agonist ivuxolimab. The TCR was taken from an adult with an advanced solid tumor such as melanoma, head and neck, liver or kidney cancer.

Here the CDR3 DNA reads TGCAGCGTGAGCAGGACGAACTATGGCTACACCTTC. Its protein is CSVSRTNYGYTF. The rearrangement links TRBV29-1 to TRBJ1-2; D gene unclear. The germline V gene encodes CDR1 SQVTM and CDR2 ANQGSEA. V lost 6 bases and J 2 bases, leaving 10 bases between the germline ends. The CDR3 runs to 12 residues.